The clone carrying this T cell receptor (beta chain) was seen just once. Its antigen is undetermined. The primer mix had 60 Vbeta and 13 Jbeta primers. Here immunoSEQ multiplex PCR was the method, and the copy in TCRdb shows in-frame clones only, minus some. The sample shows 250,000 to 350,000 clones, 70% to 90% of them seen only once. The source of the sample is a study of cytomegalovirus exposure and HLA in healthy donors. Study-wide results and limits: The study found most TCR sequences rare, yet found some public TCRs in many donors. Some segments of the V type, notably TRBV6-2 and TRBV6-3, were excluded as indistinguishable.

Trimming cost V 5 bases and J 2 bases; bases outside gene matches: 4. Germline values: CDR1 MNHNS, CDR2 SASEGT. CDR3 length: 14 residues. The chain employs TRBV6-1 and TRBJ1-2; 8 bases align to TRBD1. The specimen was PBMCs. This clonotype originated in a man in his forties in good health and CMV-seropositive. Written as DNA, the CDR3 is TGTGCCAGCAGTAGGGACAGGAAAAACTATGGCTACACCTTC. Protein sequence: CASSRDRKNYGYTF.